These 21 T cell receptor beta chains were all obtained from the same sample, sequenced in a study of shared T cell receptors in the human thymus. The protocol was immunoSEQ multiplex PCR, while the TCRdb copy is restricted to in-frame clones and leaves out a portion. Of hundreds of thousands of clones listed, 70% to 80% were seen once; the top ten hold more than 0.01%. These records were also assigned to another study, of human thymus T cells.

The sequencing input was thymocytes. The receptors shown here come from a boy under three years old with a congenital heart defect.

The chain joins TRBV6-1 to TRBJ1-1; 12 bases agree with TRBD1. Germline CDR1 reads MNHNS; CDR2 reads SASEGT. The trim removed 6 bases at V and 7 bases at J, leaving 6 bases unmatched. CDR3 length: 14 residues. In nucleotides, the CDR3 is TGTGCCAGCAGCGGGACAGGGGGCCGCGGTGAAGCTTTCTTT. This gives the protein CASSGTGGRGEAFF.

The chain carries TRBV11-2 and TRBJ2-7; a weak D match, TRBD2 (7 bases). V was shortened by 3 bases and J by 5 bases, with 23 bases between the two germline ends. Germline CDR1 reads SGHAT; CDR2 reads FQNNGV. This CDR3 has 17 amino acids. The CDR3 loop reads CASSFFLGGGSCHEQYF. The CDR3 DNA reads as TGTGCCAGCAGCTTTTTTCTCGGGGGCGGGAGCTGCCACGAGCAGTACTTC.

Written as DNA, the CDR3 is TGTGCCAGCAGTTTGGGGTCGGGAATCCAGCCCCAGCATTTT. As protein: CASSLGSGIQPQHF. The chain uses TRBV27 and TRBJ1-5; D is undetermined. The germline V gene encodes CDR1 MNHEY and CDR2 SMNVEV (reference sequence). Trimming cost V 3 bases and J 7 bases, with 13 bases left between them. This CDR3 contains 14 residues.

The rearrangement links TRBV28 to TRBJ2-1, with 8 bases lining up with TRBD2. The CDR3 spans 15 residues. V dropped 2 bases and J dropped 6; count of bases not matched to a gene: 6. CDR1 MDHEN and CDR2 SYDVKM come from the germline V gene. CDR3 nucleotide sequence: TGTGCCAGCAGTTTAGTGCTAGCGGGCGGCAATGAGCAGTTCTTC. It codes for CASSLVLAGGNEQFF.

V gene TRBV30 combines with J gene TRBJ2-7; TRBD1 might be the D (6 bases). Trimming stripped 0 bases from V and 6 bases from J, with 27 bases between. The germline gives CDR1 GTSNPN, CDR2 SVGIG (reference sequence). This CDR3 spans 18 amino acids. The CDR3 DNA reads TGTGCCTGGAGTGTACAAAGATGTCCGAGACAGGATAGTTGCGAGCAGTACTTC. Protein sequence: CAWSVQRCPRQDSCEQYF. The complete variable domain, with remaining parts taken from reference TRBV30 and TRBJ2-7, reads SQTIHQWPATLVQPVGSPLSLECTVEGTSNPNLYWYRQAAGRGLQLLFYSVGIGQISSEVPQNLSASRPQDRQFILSSKKLLLSDSGFYLCAWSVQRCPRQDSCEQYFGPGTRLTVT.

The CDR3 sequence: CASSIAGGYGYTF. The CDR3 DNA reads as TGTGCCAGCAGCATAGCCGGAGGCTATGGCTACACCTTC. The chain links TRBV6-1 to TRBJ1-2; D gene ambiguous. The CDR3 extends over 13 amino acids. Germline CDR1 MNHNS, CDR2 SASEGT. V gave up 6 bases and J gave up 4 bases, with 12 bases separating them.

The gene calls are TRBV4-3 and TRBJ2-1; 9 bases match TRBD2. Unmatched junction bases numbered 16, after V lost 4 bases and J lost 0 bases. The length of the CDR3 is 20 residues. Germline V gene sequence: CDR1 LGHNA, CDR2 YSLEER. The CDR3 spells CASSPQGLAGHLSSYNEQFF. CDR3 nucleotides: TGCGCCAGCAGCCCGCAAGGGCTAGCGGGACACCTTAGCTCCTACAATGAGCAGTTCTTC.

The J gene is TRBJ2-2, the V gene TRBV5-4, with 12 nucleotides matching TRBD2. The J segment lost 7 bases and the V segment lost 5 bases, leaving 3 bases of the junction unmatched. CDR1 is SGHNT, CDR2 YYREEE, per germline (reference sequence). The CDR3 is made up of 14 amino acids. CDR3 amino acids: CASRTGLAGGELFF. The CDR3 coding sequence is TGTGCCAGCAGAACGGGACTAGCGGGCGGGGAGCTGTTTTTT.

The CDR3 region has the DNA TGCGCCAGCAGTGGGGGGGGGAGGAACACTGAAGCTTTCTTT. It yields the protein CASSGGGRNTEAFF. The chain carries TRBV10-2 and TRBJ1-1; D may be TRBD1 (5 bases). Germline V gives CDR1 WSHSY, CDR2 SAAADI. Trimming removed 4 bases at V and 1 base at J, with 10 bases between. The CDR3 spans 14 residues.

The chain combines TRBV7-9 with TRBJ2-2; D remains unclear. With 1 base removed from V and 2 bases from J, the gap between germline ends came to 20 bases. Germline lookup yields CDR1 SEHNR and CDR2 FQNEAQ (reference sequence). The CDR3 sequence is 19 residues long. The CDR3 here is CASSLDSVEERINTGELFF. CDR3 nucleotide sequence: TGTGCCAGCAGCTTAGATTCGGTCGAAGAGAGAATTAACACCGGGGAGCTGTTTTTT. Variable domain in full (rest from reference TRBV7-9 and TRBJ2-2): DTGVSQNPRHKITKRGQNVTFRCDPISEHNRLYWYRQTLGQGPEFLTYFQNEAQLEKSRLLSDRFSAERPKGSFSTLEIQRTEQGDSAMYLCASSLDSVEERINTGELFFGEGSRLTVL.

The chain combines TRBV19 with TRBJ1-1; D gene unclear. Looked up from germline, CDR1 is LNHDA and CDR2 is SQIVND (reference sequence). The CDR3 totals 15 residues. Trimming removed 7 bases from V and 5 bases from J, with 20 bases in between. The CDR3 DNA is TGTGCCAGTATACCTCGATTTGGGAGCAGGACTGAAGCTTTCTTT. It is translated as CASIPRFGSRTEAFF.

V and J are TRBV9 and TRBJ2-5, with 12 positions matching TRBD1. The junction had 11 bases not matched to a gene; V was cut back by 0 bases and J by 2 bases. The CDR3 has 19 amino acids. Germline V gives CDR1 SGDLS, CDR2 YYNGEE. The CDR3 DNA is TGTGCCAGCAGCGTAGGGGACAGGGGGCTGGGAGCTCCTCAAGAGACCCAGTACTTC. Translation gives CASSVGDRGLGAPQETQYF.

The chain uses TRBV29-1 and TRBJ2-5, with D perhaps matching TRBD1 (8 bases). CDR3 length: 14 amino acids. V shed 3 bases and J shed 5 bases, with 16 bases lying between them. CDR1 is SQVTM, CDR2 ANQGSEA, per germline. This CDR3 reads CSVELQGEGETQYF. CDR3 coding DNA: TGCAGCGTTGAGTTACAGGGGGAGGGCGAGACCCAGTACTTC.

The chain combines TRBV28 with TRBJ2-5; weak D call: TRBD2 (6 bases). V was pared by 5 bases and J by 5 bases, with 21 bases between. CDR3 size: 16 residues. Germline CDR1 reads MDHEN; CDR2 reads SYDVKM. CDR3 in DNA: TGTGCCAGCAGTCGTTCCCGGGACCGGGCGGGGGAGACCCAGTACTTC. Amino acids: CASSRSRDRAGETQYF.

This clone was detected a few times. The CDR3 nucleotides read TGTGCCAGCACCTCAGGGTACTCCGGGGAGCTGTTTTTT. This gives the protein CASTSGYSGELFF. The rearrangement joins TRBV6-5 to TRBJ2-2; a possible D gene is TRBD1 (5 bases). The CDR3 spans 13 residues. V dropped 7 bases and J dropped 6 bases, with 12 bases sitting between them. CDR1 is MNHEY, CDR2 SVGAGI, per germline.

J is TRBJ1-1 and V is TRBV6-1; D is undetermined. Per germline, CDR1 MNHNS and CDR2 SASEGT. The CDR3 length is 14 residues. V lost 3 bases and J lost 1, with 9 bases in between. CDR3 DNA sequence: TGTGCCAGCAGTGACGAGGAGGAGAACACTGAAGCTTTCTTT. It encodes CASSDEEENTEAFF.

This CDR3 reads CASSPRTNGNTIYF. For the CDR3, the DNA is TGTGCCAGCAGTCCCCGGACAAATGGAAACACCATATATTTT. This rearrangement joins TRBV27 to TRBJ1-3, with D maybe TRBD1 (5 bases). The germline gives CDR1 MNHEY, CDR2 SMNVEV (reference sequence). This CDR3 is 14 amino acids long. Trimming stripped 5 bases from V and 3 bases from J, with 11 bases between.

The rearrangement links TRBV27 to TRBJ1-5; 9 bases are shared with TRBD1. The CDR3 is 16 amino acids. After removal of 2 bases from V and 2 bases from J, the junction contained 4 bases not matched to a gene. CDR1 and CDR2 (germline): MNHEY, SMNVEV (reference sequence). The CDR3 here is CASSLGRQGGNQPQHF. CDR3 coding DNA: TGTGCCAGCAGTTTAGGCCGACAGGGGGGCAATCAGCCCCAGCATTTT.

The rearrangement joins TRBV7-6 to TRBJ2-5; TRBD2 aligns across 14 bases. The germline gives CDR1 SGHVS, CDR2 FNYEAQ. CDR3 length equals 18 residues. The junction had 11 bases not matched to a gene; V was cut back by 3 bases and J by 5 bases. The chain's CDR3 is CASSFSRTSGRYGETQYF. DNA for the CDR3: TGTGCCAGCAGCTTCTCAAGGACTAGCGGGAGGTACGGGGAGACCCAGTACTTC.

This sequence joins TRBV6-4 and TRBJ1-1; tentative D call: TRBD1 (5 bases). Per the germline V gene, CDR1 is MRHNA and CDR2 is SNTAGT. V was cut by 6 bases and J by 7 bases, with 9 bases left in between. CDR3 length equals 11 residues. DNA of the CDR3: TGTGCCAGCAGAGCAGGGAATGAAGCTTTCTTT. Amino acid sequence: CASRAGNEAFF.

The V call is TRBV21-1, the J call TRBJ2-7; the D segment call TRBD1 is taken from the table without a DNA check. TRBV21-1 is a pseudogene segment. The CDR3 spans 15 residues. The CDR3 DNA follows: TGTGCCAGCAGCAAAGATCGGGACAGGGGGCGGGAGCAGTACTTC. This sequence encodes CASSKDRDRGREQYF.